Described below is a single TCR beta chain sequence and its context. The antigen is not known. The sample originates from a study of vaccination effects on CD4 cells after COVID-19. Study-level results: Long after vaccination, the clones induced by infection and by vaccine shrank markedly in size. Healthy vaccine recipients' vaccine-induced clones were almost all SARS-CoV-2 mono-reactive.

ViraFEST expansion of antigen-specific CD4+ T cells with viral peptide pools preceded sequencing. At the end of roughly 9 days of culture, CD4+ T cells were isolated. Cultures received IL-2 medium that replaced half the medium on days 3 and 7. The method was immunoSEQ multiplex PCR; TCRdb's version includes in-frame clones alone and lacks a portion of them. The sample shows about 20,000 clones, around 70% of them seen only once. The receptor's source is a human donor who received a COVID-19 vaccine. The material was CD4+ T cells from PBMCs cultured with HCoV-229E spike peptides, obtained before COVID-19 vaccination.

CDR3 protein: CASSPKGRQGLRSDGGYTF. The CDR3 bases are TGTGCCAGCAGCCCAAAGGGGAGACAGGGATTGAGGTCGGACGGTGGCTACACCTTC. The J gene is TRBJ1-2, the V gene TRBV7-2; 7 bases fit TRBD1. Germline trimming cut 5 bases from V and 7 bases from J; bases unmatched to any gene: 25. Germline values: CDR1 SGHTA, CDR2 FQGNSA. The CDR3 is 19 residues long.